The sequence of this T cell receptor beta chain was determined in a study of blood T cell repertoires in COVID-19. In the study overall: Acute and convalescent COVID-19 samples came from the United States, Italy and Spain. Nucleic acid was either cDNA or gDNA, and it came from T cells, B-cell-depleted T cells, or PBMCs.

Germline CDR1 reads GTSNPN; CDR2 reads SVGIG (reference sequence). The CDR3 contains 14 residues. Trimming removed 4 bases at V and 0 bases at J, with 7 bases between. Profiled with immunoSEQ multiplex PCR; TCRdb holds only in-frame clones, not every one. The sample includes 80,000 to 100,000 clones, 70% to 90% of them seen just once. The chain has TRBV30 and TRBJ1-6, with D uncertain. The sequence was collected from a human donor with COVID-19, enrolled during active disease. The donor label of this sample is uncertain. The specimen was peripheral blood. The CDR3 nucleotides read TGTGCCTGGACCCTAAGCTCCTATAATTCACCCCTCCACTTT. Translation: CAWTLSSYNSPLHF.